The 20 T cell receptor beta chains below all came from one sample that was sequenced in a study of CD8 T cells in Susac syndrome. Reverse transcription of roughly 0.5 to 1 ug RNA was carried out with random hexamers. MiXCR, applied by TCRdb to the immunoSEQ multiplex PCR reads, yields one record per CDR3 protein. The sample lists 100,000 to 150,000 distinct CDR3 sequences, about 93% occurring once. The specimen sequenced was CD8+ T cells from PBMCs. The origin of the receptors is a human donor with Susac syndrome.

The chain has TRBV12-3 or TRBV12-4 and TRBJ1-2; D gene ambiguous. The CDR3 runs 12 residues. Deletions cut 5 bases from V and 2 bases from J, with 6 bases between. CDR3 sequence reads: CASSLDNYGYTF. CDR3 bases: TGTGCCAGCAGTCTCGACAACTATGGCTACACCTTC.

The chain is built from TRBV24-1 and TRBJ2-2; D is perhaps TRBD1 (5 bases). V gave up 6 bases and J gave up 3 bases, with 7 bases separating them. CDR3 length equals 13 residues. Germline CDR1 reads KGHDR; CDR2 reads SFDVKD. The CDR3 coding sequence is TGTGCCACCAGTACAGGTTACACCGGGGAGCTGTTTTTT. As protein: CATSTGYTGELFF.

The DNA of the CDR3 is TGCGCCAGCAGCACTTCATCCGGACTAGCGGGGCAGTATTTT. It yields the protein CASSTSSGLAGQYF. J is TRBJ2-3 and V is TRBV4-1; 11 bases are a match to TRBD2. Per germline, CDR1 MGHRA and CDR2 YSYEKL. The CDR3 spans 14 residues. Unmatched junction bases numbered 9, after V lost 5 bases and J lost 11 bases.

The chain carries TRBV10-3 and TRBJ2-2; perhaps TRBD1 as D (5 bases). Germline V CDR1 and CDR2: ENHRY, SYGVKD. V shed 0 bases and J shed 8 bases, with 16 bases lying between them. The CDR3 length is 16 residues. The CDR3: CAISESGVAGRGELFF. In nucleotides, the CDR3 is TGTGCCATCAGTGAGTCAGGGGTCGCCGGTCGTGGGGAGCTGTTTTTT.

CDR3 DNA: TGTGCCAGCAGTTATTGGACAGGGCGAGAAAACACCATATATTTT. Translating it yields CASSYWTGRENTIYF. V usage is TRBV6-6 and J usage is TRBJ1-3; TRBD1 matches at 8 bases. CDR1 is MNHNY and CDR2 is SVGAGI in the germline V gene (reference sequence). The V and J ends lost 3 bases and 6 bases, in that order; junction bases with no gene match: 7. The length of the CDR3 is 15 residues.

V and J are TRBV24-1 and TRBJ1-1; D not resolved. The CDR3 is 12 residues long. Per germline, CDR1 KGHDR and CDR2 SFDVKD. Deletions cut 4 bases from V and 2 bases from J, with 4 bases between. CDR3 loop: CATSDPNTEAFF. Here the CDR3 DNA reads TGTGCCACCAGTGACCCAAACACTGAAGCTTTCTTT.

The chain has TRBV12-3 or TRBV12-4 and TRBJ2-3; 7 bases match TRBD2. This CDR3 is built from 16 residues. Trimming cost V 5 bases and J 2 bases; bases outside gene matches: 10. Here the CDR3 reads CASSPSGSGSTDTQYF. The CDR3 bases are TGTGCCAGCAGTCCCAGCGGTAGCGGGTCCACAGATACGCAGTATTTT.

The genes are TRBV7-6 and TRBJ1-3; the match to TRBD1 covers 11 bases. This CDR3 has 17 residues. CDR1 and CDR2 (germline): SGHVS, FNYEAQ. Trimming cost V 8 bases and J 7 bases; bases outside gene matches: 16. This chain's CDR3 is CASAIGWTGGLSNTIYF. The CDR3 DNA sequence: TGTGCCAGCGCCATCGGGTGGACAGGGGGCTTATCGAACACCATATATTTT.

This chain links TRBV18 with TRBJ2-3, with D possibly TRBD2 on 5 matching bases. The CDR3 totals 14 residues. Between the trimmed V and J ends, which lost 4 bases and 0 bases, there was a span of 8 bases. Germline V gene lookup returns CDR1 KGHSH and CDR2 LQKENI. Written as DNA, the CDR3 is TGTGCCAGCTCACTAGCGAGCAGCACAGATACGCAGTATTTT. Its translation: CASSLASSTDTQYF. Together with reference TRBV18 and TRBJ2-3, the CDR3 gives the full variable domain: NAGVMQNPRHLVRRRGQEARLRCSPMKGHSHVYWYRQLPEEGLKFMVYLQKENIIDESGMPKERFSAEFPKEGPSILRIQQVVRGDSAAYFCASSLASSTDTQYFGPGTRLTVL.

V and J are TRBV29-1 and TRBJ2-7; D unresolved. The CDR3 is made up of 15 amino acids. The ends were cut back, 1 base at V and 2 bases at J, with 15 bases in the middle. Germline lookup yields CDR1 SQVTM and CDR2 ANQGSEA. CDR3 nucleotides: TGCAGCGTTGAAGGTAGATATCGCGGAACCTACGAGCAGTACTTC. Residues: CSVEGRYRGTYEQYF.

The CDR3 sequence is CASSVGAALSYTF. The CDR3 DNA reads as TGTGCCAGCAGCGTAGGGGCAGCTCTTAGCTACACCTTC. The rearrangement uses TRBV9 and TRBJ1-2, with unresolved D. The CDR3 is 13 residues long. Per the germline V gene, CDR1 is SGDLS and CDR2 is YYNGEE. V was pared by 0 bases and J by 9 bases, with 12 bases between.

Only one count was recorded for this clonotype. The V and J genes are TRBV7-3 and TRBJ2-3; D may be TRBD1 (6 bases). V lost 4 bases, J lost 6 bases, and 17 bases lay in between. CDR3 length: 15 amino acids. Germline lookup yields CDR1 SGHTA and CDR2 FQGTGA. The CDR3 DNA is TGTGCCAGCAGCTACGGAGGTTCCGACAGGGATACGCAGTATTTT. This translates into CASSYGGSDRDTQYF.

The gene calls are TRBV7-2 and TRBJ2-7, with D possibly being TRBD1 (6 bases). In germline, CDR1 is SGHTA, CDR2 FQGNSA. V lost 2 bases to trimming and J lost 1 base, with 21 bases between them. CDR3 length: 18 amino acids. The CDR3 DNA reads TGTGCCAGCAGCTTATCAACGGCCGGGACAAGGACATCCTACGAGCAGTACTTC. Encoded protein: CASSLSTAGTRTSYEQYF.

The chain employs TRBV19 and TRBJ1-5; the D gene is possibly TRBD1 (5 bases). The germline V and J ends were trimmed by 10 bases and 1 base, with 11 bases remaining between them. This CDR3 is 13 amino acids long. Per germline, CDR1 LNHDA and CDR2 SQIVND (reference sequence). The CDR3 loop is CATGTGSNQPQHF. CDR3 nucleotide sequence: TGTGCCACCGGGACCGGGAGCAATCAGCCCCAGCATTTT.

This clonotype is a singleton in its sample. The chain recombines TRBV14 with TRBJ1-2; TRBD1 agrees at 10 bases. The CDR3 length is 17 residues. Germline loops: CDR1 SGHDN, CDR2 FVKESK. V trimming: 1 base; J trimming: 0 bases; junction bases outside the gene matches: 5. The CDR3 reads CASSQADRGWPNYGYTF. CDR3 coding DNA: TGTGCCAGCAGCCAAGCGGACAGGGGGTGGCCTAACTATGGCTACACCTTC.

The chain is built from TRBV15 and TRBJ1-5; tentatively, D is TRBD1 (6 bases). V lost 0 bases and J lost 5, with 11 bases in between. The CDR3 length is 15 residues. Looked up from germline, CDR1 is LNHNV and CDR2 is YYDKDF (reference sequence). The CDR3 sequence is CATSRDLDRHQPQHF. The CDR3 DNA reads as TGTGCCACCAGCAGAGATCTGGACAGACATCAGCCCCAGCATTTT.

V usage is TRBV28 and J usage is TRBJ1-5, with a tentative D call TRBD1 (5 bases). The CDR3 length is 14 residues. Germline V gene sequence: CDR1 MDHEN, CDR2 SYDVKM. The ends were cut back, 3 bases at V and 0 bases at J, with 6 bases in the middle. CDR3 coding DNA: TGTGCCAGCAGTTTGACAGATAGCAATCAGCCCCAGCATTTT. Residues: CASSLTDSNQPQHF.

The chain carries TRBV3-1 and TRBJ2-5; a possible D gene is TRBD2 (7 bases). The V gene's germline CDR1 is LGHDT and CDR2 YNNKEL (reference sequence). The CDR3 is 16 amino acids. V lost 5 bases, J lost 0 bases, and 16 bases lay in between. This chain's CDR3 is CASSKSGGGYQETQYF. CDR3 sequence (DNA): TGTGCCAGCAGCAAGTCGGGGGGCGGATACCAAGAGACCCAGTACTTC.

The chain is built from TRBV15 and TRBJ2-1, with D maybe TRBD2 (6 bases). CDR1 is LNHNV, CDR2 YYDKDF, per germline (reference sequence). The CDR3 loop spans 12 amino acids. Trimming cost V 7 bases and J 6 bases, with 10 bases left between them. The CDR3 sequence is CATTGTPNEQFF. CDR3 DNA sequence: TGTGCCACCACCGGGACTCCCAATGAGCAGTTCTTC.

The rearrangement joins TRBV6-2 or TRBV6-3 to TRBJ2-7, with D possibly being TRBD2 (6 bases). This CDR3 region has 13 residues. The germline V gene encodes CDR1 MNHEY and CDR2 SVGEGT. V lost 5 bases and J 7 bases, leaving 15 bases between the germline ends. DNA of the CDR3: TGTGCCAGCAGTCTCCAAGACGGGGGTGAGCAGTACTTC. This translates into CASSLQDGGEQYF.